This entry concerns a single T cell receptor beta chain. The sample comes from a study of blood T cell repertoires in COVID-19. Overall study: Samples of COVID-19 (acute and convalescent) were obtained from the United States, Italy and Spain. The cDNA or gDNA used as material had been derived from T cells, B-cell-depleted T cells, or PBMCs.

CDR3 size: 11 residues. Trimming removed 6 bases from V and 6 bases from J; junction bases left unmatched: 3. In germline, CDR1 is DFQATT, CDR2 SNEGSKA (reference sequence). Original processing methods: Reference gene primer amplification gave nucleated cell count estimates. This table comes from immunoSEQ multiplex PCR, and its TCRdb copy is limited to in-frame clones, with some not included. D and trimming come from the DNA, and the V and J calls and clone size come from that table. Of 200,000 to 250,000 clones listed, roughly nine tenths are singletons. The chain recombines TRBV20-1 with TRBJ2-7, with 9 bases matching TRBD1. The material sequenced was peripheral blood. This clonotype was sampled from a woman between 18 and 30 years old who had recovered from COVID-19. CDR3 region: CSALTGGEQYF. The CDR3 DNA is TGCAGTGCATTGACAGGGGGCGAGCAGTACTTC.